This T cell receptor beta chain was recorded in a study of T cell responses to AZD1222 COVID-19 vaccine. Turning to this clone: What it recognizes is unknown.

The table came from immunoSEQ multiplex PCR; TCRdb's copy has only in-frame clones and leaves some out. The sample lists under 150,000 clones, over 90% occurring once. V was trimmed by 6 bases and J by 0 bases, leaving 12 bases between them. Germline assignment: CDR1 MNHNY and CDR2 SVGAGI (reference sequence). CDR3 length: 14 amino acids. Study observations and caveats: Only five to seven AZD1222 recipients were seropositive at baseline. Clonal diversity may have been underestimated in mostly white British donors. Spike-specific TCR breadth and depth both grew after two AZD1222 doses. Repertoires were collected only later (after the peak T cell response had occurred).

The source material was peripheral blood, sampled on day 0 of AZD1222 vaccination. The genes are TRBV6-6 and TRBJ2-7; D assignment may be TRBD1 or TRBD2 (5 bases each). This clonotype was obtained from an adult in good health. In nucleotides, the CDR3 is TGTGCCAGCAGGCAGGGAGTGGGCTCCTACGAGCAGTACTTC. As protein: CASRQGVGSYEQYF.